This T cell receptor beta chain is drawn from a study of cytomegalovirus exposure and HLA in healthy donors. The CDR3 length is 11 residues. Germline assignment: CDR1 SGHTS and CDR2 YDEGEE. Primers for the PCR totalled 60 Vbeta and 13 Jbeta. The data were produced by immunoSEQ multiplex PCR, yet TCRdb's version contains in-frame clones alone and is incomplete. The table shows a few hundred thousand clones, with 80% occurring only once. Notes on this clone: The antigen remains unidentified.

Study findings and constraints: There were reportedly fewer N-insertions in an Asian-associated ancestry cluster than the roughly 670-donor mean, in a later analysis. Some TCR beta chains (roughly 160 of them) were listed as cytomegalovirus-associated. Reports described diagnosis of cytomegalovirus status by the classifier as highly specific and sensitive. Researchers reported from a later analysis that most CMV-associated TCR beta chains appeared HLA-restricted.

This sequence was found in a girl aged 2 to 10 in good health and CMV-seronegative. The sample comprised PBMCs. The rearrangement uses TRBV5-8 and TRBJ2-5, with unresolved D. The J call is in doubt because the DNA end fits TRBJ2-7 better. This CDR3 reads CASSLYSEQYF. CDR3 coding DNA: TGTGCCAGCAGCTTATACTCCGAGCAGTACTTC.